This is a list of T cell receptor beta chains from one sample in a study of CD8 T cells in ankylosing spondylitis. TCRdb itself ran the 5' RACE reads through MiXCR, one entry per CDR3 protein. This table has about 39,000 distinct CDR3 sequences, more than 3% appearing once. Sequencing was carried out using blood, either unsorted or a sorted T cell fraction (not recorded which). These TCRs come from a female donor with ankylosing spondylitis or in good health (not recorded which). The CDR3 runs from the conserved cysteine through the conserved F or W. D genes are given only for firm matches. Not every row has a clone size; where given, it reads once, few, many or a size class.

len	v_gene	abundance	d_gene	j_gene	CDR3nt	CDR3aa
15	TRBV9	many	NA	TRBJ1-1	TGTGCCAGCAGCGTGAAAATTGGACCGAACACTGAAGCTTTCTTT	CASSVKIGPNTEAFF
17	TRBV9	NA	NA	TRBJ2-7	TGTGCCAGCAGCCCCAAATGGGGGGACCCAGACTCCTACGAGCAGTACTTC	CASSPKWGDPDSYEQYF
16	TRBV9	many	NA	TRBJ1-6	TGTGCCAGCAGCGCTCCCTCGGGCAGGGACTATTCACCCCTCCACTTT	CASSAPSGRDYSPLHF
17	TRBV9	many	NA	TRBJ1-3	TGTGCCAGCAGCGTAGGTTCTCCCCGCTTCTCTGGAAACACCATATATTTT	CASSVGSPRFSGNTIYF
14	TRBV9	few	NA	TRBJ1-1	TGTGCCAGCAGCCTGGGGCACGTGAACACTGAAGCTTTCTTT	CASSLGHVNTEAFF
13	TRBV9	many	NA	TRBJ2-2	TGTGCCAGCAGCGTAGGAATGATCGGGGAGCTGTTTTTT	CASSVGMIGELFF
16	TRBV9	many	NA	TRBJ1-3	TGTGCCAGCAGCGTACAAGCGGGATTCTCTGGAAACACCATATATTTT	CASSVQAGFSGNTIYF
17	TRBV9	many	TRBD1	TRBJ2-2	TGTGCCAGCAGCACTCGACCCGGGACAGCCAACACCGGGGAGCTGTTTTTT	CASSTRPGTANTGELFF
16	TRBV9	many	TRBD1	TRBJ2-5	TGTGCCAGCAGCGTAGCTTTGGGACAGGGCCAAGAGACCCAGTACTTC	CASSVALGQGQETQYF
16	TRBV9	NA	NA	TRBJ2-5	TGTGCCAGCAGCGTATCCGGGACCTACAATCAAGAGACCCAGTACTTC	CASSVSGTYNQETQYF